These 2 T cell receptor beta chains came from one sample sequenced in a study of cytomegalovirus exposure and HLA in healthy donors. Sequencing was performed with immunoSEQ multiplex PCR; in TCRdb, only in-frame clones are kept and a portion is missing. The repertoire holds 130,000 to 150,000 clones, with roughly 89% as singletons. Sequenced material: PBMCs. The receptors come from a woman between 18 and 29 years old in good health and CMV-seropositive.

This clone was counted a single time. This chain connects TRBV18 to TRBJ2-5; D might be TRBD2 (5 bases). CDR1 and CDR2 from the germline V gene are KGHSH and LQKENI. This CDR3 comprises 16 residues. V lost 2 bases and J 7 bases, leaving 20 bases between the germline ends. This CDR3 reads CASSPKSGPAEVTQYF. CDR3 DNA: TGTGCCAGCTCACCAAAGAGCGGTCCGGCAGAGGTGACCCAGTACTTC.

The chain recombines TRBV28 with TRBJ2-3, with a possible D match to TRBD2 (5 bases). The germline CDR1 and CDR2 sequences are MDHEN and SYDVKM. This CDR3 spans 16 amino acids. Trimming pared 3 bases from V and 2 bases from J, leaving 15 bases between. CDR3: CASSFGGYNPTDTQYF. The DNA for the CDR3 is TGTGCCAGCAGTTTTGGCGGGTATAATCCCACAGATACGCAGTATTTT.